A single sample gave rise to the 18 T cell receptor beta chains below, sequenced in a study of blood T cells in healthy people across ages. With a J-beta primer mix and a sample-barcoded 5' primer, a second PCR ran 7 to 11 cycles. TCRdb passed the 5' RACE reads through MiXCR, listing each CDR3 protein once. The profile shows approximately 2,000,000 distinct CDR3 sequences, approximately 39% of them singletons. The specimen was blood. The receptors were sampled from a human donor in good health.

This clonotype was seen a single time. A read error may explain this, as a much larger clone is one base away. The chain uses TRBV12-3 or TRBV12-4 and TRBJ1-2, with D possibly matching TRBD1 (5 bases). The CDR3 extends over 14 amino acids. The CDR3 region has the DNA TGTGCCTGCAGTTTAGTGGGGCCTAACTATGGCTACACCTTC. This sequence encodes CACSLVGPNYGYTF.

The rearrangement joins TRBV20-1 to TRBJ2-1, with no clear D. CDR3 length: 13 amino acids. V was cut by 6 bases and J by 5 bases, with 14 bases left in between. Germline loops: CDR1 DFQATT, CDR2 SNEGSKA (reference sequence). The CDR3: CSASRDPDNEQFF. CDR3 bases: TGCAGTGCCTCCCGAGACCCAGACAATGAGCAGTTCTTC.

The chain uses TRBV12-3 or TRBV12-4 and TRBJ1-4; a weak D match, TRBD1 (6 bases). This CDR3 contains 15 residues. With 6 bases removed from V and 8 bases from J, the gap between germline ends came to 19 bases. The DNA of the CDR3 is TGTGCCAGCAGCGTAGATGGGGGGCGACCCGAAAAACTGTTTTTT. Protein product: CASSVDGGRPEKLFF.

CDR3 in amino acids: CSAPLMGGEETQYF. The CDR3, as DNA: TGCAGTGCTCCCCTTATGGGGGGGGAAGAGACCCAGTACTTC. The rearrangement joins TRBV20-1 to TRBJ2-5, with 7 bases fitting TRBD2. The V and J ends lost 5 bases and 3 bases, in that order; junction bases with no gene match: 9. Germline V gene lookup returns CDR1 DFQATT and CDR2 SNEGSKA (reference sequence). This CDR3 spans 14 amino acids.

The gene calls are TRBV6-1 and TRBJ2-7; D is tentatively TRBD1 or TRBD2 (5 bases each). The V end was cut by 4 bases, the J end by 2 bases, with 15 bases between. CDR3 length equals 15 residues. In germline, CDR1 is MNHNS, CDR2 SASEGT. The CDR3 protein is CASSGGTPLAYEQYF. CDR3 nucleotides: TGTGCCAGCAGTGGAGGGACCCCCTTGGCCTACGAGCAGTACTTC.

The chain uses TRBV20-1 and TRBJ2-7; D is tentatively TRBD1 or TRBD2 (5 bases each). The closer fit of TRBJ2-5 to the DNA end suggests the J call may be wrong. Per the germline V gene, CDR1 is DFQATT and CDR2 is SNEGSKA (reference sequence). The CDR3 contains 14 residues. CDR3 DNA sequence: TGCAGTGCAACACCTTTCGGGACCCAAGAGACCCAGTACTTC. It translates to CSATPFGTQETQYF.

The chain links TRBV2 to TRBJ2-6; no clear D gene. This CDR3 has 14 amino acids. The V end was cut by 7 bases, the J end by 2 bases, with 9 bases between. Germline CDR1 and CDR2: SNHLY and FYNNEI. The CDR3 DNA is TGTGCCAGCATGGCGGATCCTGGGGCCAACGTCCTGACTTTC. Encoded protein: CASMADPGANVLTF.

V and J are TRBV7-9 and TRBJ1-2; maybe TRBD1 (5 bases). The germline gives CDR1 SEHNR, CDR2 FQNEAQ (reference sequence). The V end was cut by 2 bases, the J end by 8 bases, with 21 bases between. This CDR3 is 16 amino acids long. The CDR3 here is CASSLSLAGSLLGYTF. The CDR3 DNA follows: TGTGCCAGCAGCTTAAGTCTGGCAGGGTCTCTATTGGGCTACACCTTC.

The chain recombines TRBV3-1 with TRBJ1-2, with 9 bases fitting TRBD1. Germline-derived CDR1 and CDR2 are LGHDT and YNNKEL (reference sequence). There are 15 residues in the CDR3. J lost 4 bases, V lost 3 bases, and 6 bases had no gene match. The CDR3 nucleotides are TGTGCCAGCAGCCAGGGCGGGACAGGGCTCTATGGCTACACCTTC. Its translation is CASSQGGTGLYGYTF.

This clonotype has more than one count but fewer than ten. For the CDR3, the DNA is TGTGCCAGCAGCTTAACGTTGGGGGGGGCCCCTATTGACATTCAGTACTTC. Its translation is CASSLTLGGAPIDIQYF. The chain employs TRBV7-3 and TRBJ2-4; perhaps TRBD2 as D (7 bases). The V gene's germline CDR1 is SGHTA and CDR2 FQGTGA. The V end was cut by 0 bases, the J end by 8 bases, with 20 bases between. The CDR3 runs to 17 residues.

The sample holds a few counts of this clonotype. The J gene is TRBJ1-1, the V gene TRBV7-3; TRBD1 aligns across 7 bases. Germline loops: CDR1 SGHTA, CDR2 FQGTGA. CDR3 length: 15 residues. The V gene end was trimmed by 5 bases and the J gene end by 2 bases; junction bases not matched to a gene: 8. The CDR3, as DNA: TGTGCCAGCAGCCTAATTGACAGGGCTAACACTGAAGCTTTCTTT. It yields the protein CASSLIDRANTEAFF. Supplemented by reference TRBV7-3 and TRBJ1-1, the full variable domain reads GAGVSQTPSNKVTEKGKYVELRCDPISGHTALYWYRQSLGQGPEFLIYFQGTGAADDSGLPNDRFFAVRPEGSVSTLKIQRTERGDSAVYLCASSLIDRANTEAFFGQGTRLTVV.

This clonotype has a handful of counts. The V gene is TRBV6-2 or TRBV6-3, the J gene TRBJ2-7; a weak D match, TRBD1 (5 bases). The CDR3 is made up of 13 amino acids. Germline assignment: CDR1 MNHEY and CDR2 SVGEGT. The ends were cut back, 8 bases at V and 3 bases at J, with 14 bases in the middle. The CDR3 is CASRNGQFYEQYF. DNA of the CDR3: TGTGCCAGCCGCAACGGACAATTCTACGAGCAGTACTTC.

On this clonotype: No DNA is shown, since the ends of the CDR3 on it are uncertain; the CDR3 is the one TCRdb lists. This chain uses TRBV27 with TRBJ2-1; no check of the table's D call, TRBD2, against the DNA was made. Germline V gives CDR1 MNHEY, CDR2 SMNVEV (reference sequence). The CDR3 contains 14 residues when both ends are counted. The CDR3 spells CASSLFWPTRKQFF.

This clonotype showed up just a few times. The J gene is TRBJ2-3, the V gene TRBV6-1, with D hard to call. CDR1 is MNHNS, CDR2 SASEGT, per germline. This CDR3 is built from 13 residues. The V end lost 4 bases, the J end lost 3 bases, and 8 bases lay between the germline ends. The CDR3 region is CASSAAWTDTQYF. Here the CDR3 DNA reads TGTGCCAGCAGTGCGGCCTGGACAGATACGCAGTATTTT.

The chain carries TRBV4-3 and TRBJ1-2, with D possibly TRBD1 on 5 matching bases. With 0 bases removed from V and 2 bases from J, the gap between germline ends came to 13 bases. From germline, CDR1 is LGHNA and CDR2 YSLEER. The CDR3 totals 16 residues. CDR3 DNA: TGCGCCAGCAGCCAAGAGATAGGCAGGACAAACTATGGCTACACCTTC. This translates into CASSQEIGRTNYGYTF.

In its sample, this clonotype was seen many times. The chain couples TRBV11-1 to TRBJ2-7; weak D call: TRBD1 (6 bases). CDR3 length: 16 amino acids. V dropped 0 bases and J dropped 0 bases, with 12 bases sitting between them. Germline values: CDR1 SGHAT, CDR2 FQDESV (reference sequence). CDR3: CASSLAGADSSYEQYF. CDR3 nucleotides: TGTGCCAGCAGCTTAGCTGGCGCGGACAGCTCCTACGAGCAGTACTTC.

The J gene is TRBJ1-5, the V gene TRBV6-1, with D hard to call. Trimming removed 4 bases from V and 0 bases from J, with 19 bases in between. Per germline, CDR1 MNHNS and CDR2 SASEGT. This CDR3 has 18 amino acids. The CDR3 nucleotides are TGTGCCAGCAGTGTAGGTCCTCACTTTGTTTATAGCAATCAGCCCCAGCATTTT. Translated: CASSVGPHFVYSNQPQHF.

The chain combines TRBV6-2 or TRBV6-3 with TRBJ2-3, with D tentatively TRBD1 (5 bases). V was clipped by 2 bases and J by 4 bases, with 13 bases between them. The CDR3 consists of 15 residues. Germline CDR1 reads MNHEY; CDR2 reads SVGEGT. CDR3 bases: TGTGCCAGCAGTTACCAGGGATCGGTGGCAGATACGCAGTATTTT. The encoded protein is CASSYQGSVADTQYF.